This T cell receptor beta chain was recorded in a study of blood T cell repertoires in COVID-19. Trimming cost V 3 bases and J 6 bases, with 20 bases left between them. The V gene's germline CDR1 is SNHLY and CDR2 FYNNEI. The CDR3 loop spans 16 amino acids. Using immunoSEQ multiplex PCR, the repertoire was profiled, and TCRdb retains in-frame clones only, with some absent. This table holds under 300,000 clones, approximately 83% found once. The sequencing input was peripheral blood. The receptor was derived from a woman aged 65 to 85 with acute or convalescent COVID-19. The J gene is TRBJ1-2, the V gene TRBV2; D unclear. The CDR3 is CASSDPGRRGSHGYTF. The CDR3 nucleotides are TGTGCCAGCAGTGATCCGGGCCGTCGCGGGAGTCATGGCTACACCTTC.